This TCR beta chain originates from a study of patients and donors after allogeneic stem cell transplantation. CDR1 MNHNS and CDR2 SASEGT come from the germline V gene. This CDR3 has 16 residues. V lost 0 bases and J 3 bases, leaving 13 bases between the germline ends. TCRdb reprocessed the RT-PCR reads via MiXCR and lists one record per CDR3 protein. This table holds approximately 250,000 distinct CDR3 sequences, approximately 14% found once. Sample: blood, either unsorted or a sorted T cell fraction (not recorded which). This sequence originates from a human donor who was either an allogeneic HSCT recipient or a stem cell or donor lymphocyte infusion donor (not recorded which). It is not recorded whose cells these are; they may come from a transplant donor. The V and J genes are TRBV6-1 and TRBJ2-3; D may match TRBD1 or TRBD2 (6 bases each). CDR3 DNA sequence: TGTGCCAGCAGTGAAGCGCGCACAGGGAGGACAGATACGCAGTATTTT. This encodes CASSEARTGRTDTQYF.